This T cell receptor (beta chain) was captured by sequencing in a study of cytomegalovirus exposure and HLA in healthy donors. The CDR3 covers 16 residues. With 0 bases removed from V and 2 bases from J, the gap between germline ends came to 15 bases. Germline CDR1 SGHRS, CDR2 YFSETQ. Generated by immunoSEQ multiplex PCR, the TCRdb table keeps only in-frame clones and is missing some. Among roughly 250,000 clones listed, approximately 84% were seen once. This receptor was identified in a woman in her 30s in good health and CMV-seropositive. The V gene is TRBV5-1, the J gene TRBJ2-7, with no clear D. Sequences were obtained from PBMCs. Here the CDR3 reads CASSLGPTRLAYEQYF. Written as DNA, the CDR3 is TGCGCCAGCAGCTTGGGACCGACTCGATTAGCCTACGAGCAGTACTTC.